The present T cell receptor (beta chain) was sequenced within a study of cytomegalovirus exposure and HLA in healthy donors. Study-level information: Of the donors genotyped, 398 in all, around 76% fell in the Caucasian-associated ancestry cluster.

Donors sampled were nominally healthy, though unrecorded immune exposures were likely. Per germline, CDR1 LGHNA and CDR2 YSLEER. V lost 1 base, J lost 1 base, and 10 bases lay in between. The length of the CDR3 is 15 residues. It was with 60 Vbeta and 13 Jbeta primers that the PCR ran. The method was immunoSEQ multiplex PCR; TCRdb's version includes in-frame clones alone and lacks a portion of them. Here the sample spans 130,000 or so clones, almost 80% being singletons. This sequence joins TRBV4-3 and TRBJ1-1; no clear D gene. The sequence was obtained from a female donor in good health and CMV-seronegative. Specimen: PBMCs. This chain's CDR3 is CASSQVTAQNTEAFF. In DNA form, the CDR3 reads TGCGCCAGCAGCCAAGTAACAGCCCAGAACACTGAAGCTTTCTTT.